The 8 T cell receptor beta chains below all came from one sample that was sequenced in a study of T-cell reconstitution after alpha-beta-depleted transplantation in children. Antigen specificity for these receptors is unknown. Unique molecular identifiers were built into the TCRbeta library. One entry per CDR3 protein, called by TCRdb with MiXCR from the PCR reads. The table has about 300,000 distinct CDR3 sequences, nearly 8% seen once; the top ten hold around 9.8%. The study, taken as a whole, reports: It was newly produced T cells that mostly accounted for T-cell counts and diversity one year after transplant.

Sequencing used peripheral blood, obtained 360 days after TCRalphabeta/CD19-depleted stem cell transplant. These receptors all come from a female patient aged 2 to 10 who had a stem cell transplant for Fanconi anemia, so the T cells may come from the graft donor.

This chain uses TRBV20-1 with TRBJ1-2; the D is unclear. The germline CDR1 and CDR2 sequences are DFQATT and SNEGSKA (reference sequence). Trimming left V 3 bases short and J 8 bases short, with 13 bases between. This CDR3 contains 12 residues. CDR3 in amino acids: CSARLAARGYTF. The DNA for the CDR3 is TGCAGTGCTAGGCTGGCAGCAAGGGGCTACACCTTC.

This clonotype was observed many times. The chain has TRBV28 and TRBJ2-7, with D possibly matching TRBD2 (5 bases). Germline V gene sequence: CDR1 MDHEN, CDR2 SYDVKM. V gave up 6 bases and J gave up 2 bases, with 11 bases separating them. The CDR3 length is 13 residues. The CDR3 loop is CASRDSNTYEQYV. DNA for the CDR3: TGTGCCAGCAGGGACTCAAACACCTACGAGCAGTACGTC.

Many counts were recorded for this clonotype. CDR3 region: CASSKTDFNYGYTF. The DNA of the CDR3 is TGTGCCAGCAGCAAAACAGACTTCAACTATGGCTACACCTTC. The genes are TRBV7-2 and TRBJ1-2, with D unclear. The CDR3 loop spans 14 amino acids. The V end was cut by 5 bases, the J end by 2 bases, with 12 bases between. Germline assignment: CDR1 SGHTA and CDR2 FQGNSA.

This clonotype was seen at least ten times. CDR3 nucleotide sequence: TGTGCCAGCAGCCGCAGCGGGGGTTACAATGAGCAGTTCTTC. Translation: CASSRSGGYNEQFF. J is TRBJ2-1 and V is TRBV9; 8 nucleotides match TRBD2. Looked up from germline, CDR1 is SGDLS and CDR2 is YYNGEE. CDR3 length: 14 residues. The J segment lost 4 bases and the V segment lost 4 bases, leaving 4 bases of the junction unmatched.

This clonotype has at least ten counts. This rearrangement joins TRBV7-9 to TRBJ2-3; perhaps D is TRBD1 or TRBD2 (5 bases each). CDR3 length: 14 residues. V gave up 0 bases and J gave up 4 bases, with 8 bases separating them. In germline, CDR1 is SEHNR, CDR2 FQNEAQ (reference sequence). The CDR3, as DNA: TGTGCCAGCAGCTTAGCGGGGGAAGCAGATACGCAGTATTTT. It translates to CASSLAGEADTQYF.

As DNA, the CDR3 is TGTGCCATAGGCCGTGGACAAGAAGCTTTCTTT. Translating it yields CAIGRGQEAFF. V and J are TRBV10-3 and TRBJ1-1, with D possibly matching TRBD1 (5 bases). Between the trimmed V and J ends, which lost 9 bases and 8 bases, there was a span of 13 bases. This CDR3 is built from 11 residues. Germline V gives CDR1 ENHRY, CDR2 SYGVKD.

This clonotype turned up a few times. This chain uses TRBV7-9 with TRBJ1-4; TRBD1 matches at 10 bases. Trimming took 5 bases from V and 6 from J; bases not matched to a gene: 6. Germline V gene data show CDR1 as SEHNR and CDR2 as FQNEAQ (reference sequence). The length of the CDR3 is 15 residues. The CDR3 DNA reads as TGTGCCAGCAGCAACATCGGGACAGGGGATGAAAAACTGTTTTTT. Translation gives CASSNIGTGDEKLFF.

J is TRBJ1-1 and V is TRBV6-1; D uncertain. Germline V CDR1 and CDR2: MNHNS, SASEGT. This CDR3 is 13 amino acids long. Trimming shortened V by 4 bases and J by 7 bases, and 13 bases separated the two germline ends. This CDR3 is CASSAPGIGEAFF. Written as DNA, the CDR3 is TGTGCCAGCAGTGCACCGGGGATTGGTGAAGCTTTCTTT.